What follows are 13 T cell receptor beta chains derived from one specimen sequenced in a study of beta chain features in type 1 diabetes. The investigators reverse transcribed all of the isolated RNA, so they sequenced expressed TCRB transcripts. The assay was immunoSEQ multiplex PCR, and TCRdb's table has in-frame clones only and misses some. Here the sample spans around 99,000 clones, about two fifths being singletons. Sequencing was done on a sample of stem cell memory CD4+ T cells from blood. The receptors here all came from a young woman in good health.

This rearrangement joins TRBV5-4 to TRBJ2-5; TRBD2 matches at 12 bases. Germline CDR1 and CDR2: SGHNT and YYREEE (reference sequence). After removal of 9 bases from V and 5 bases from J, the junction contained 11 bases not matched to a gene. The CDR3 runs 15 residues. For the CDR3, the DNA is TGTGCCATTCCATCTAGCGGGAGGGCCGGTGAGACCCAGTACTTC. As protein: CAIPSSGRAGETQYF.

The rearrangement joins TRBV5-1 to TRBJ2-1; the D gene is possibly TRBD2 (5 bases). This CDR3 contains 17 residues. CDR1 and CDR2 (germline): SGHRS, YFSETQ. With 2 bases removed from V and 5 bases from J, the gap between germline ends came to 20 bases. The CDR3 DNA follows: TGCGCCAGCAGCTTATTCCTCCGGGCCCTAGCCAACAATGAGCAGTTCTTC. Translated: CASSLFLRALANNEQFF.

Only a few counts were recorded for this clone. The chain recombines TRBV7-2 with TRBJ2-2; 7 nucleotides match TRBD2. V shed 2 bases and J 4 bases; nucleotides not matched to a gene: 10. Germline V gene lookup returns CDR1 SGHTA and CDR2 FQGNSA. The CDR3 contains 17 residues. The CDR3 sequence is CASSLSPSGSVTGELFF. CDR3 DNA: TGTGCCAGCAGCTTAAGTCCTAGCGGTAGTGTCACCGGGGAGCTGTTTTTT.

This clone has just a few counts. V usage is TRBV29-1 and J usage is TRBJ2-3; 11 positions match TRBD2. Germline V lookup: CDR1 SQVTM, CDR2 ANQGSEA. The CDR3 runs 12 residues. V lost 7 bases to trimming and J lost 6 bases; unmatched junction nucleotides: 3. The DNA of the CDR3 is TGCAGCGCCGGGACTAGCGGCGATACGCAGTATTTT. Translated: CSAGTSGDTQYF.

The chain carries TRBV5-6 and TRBJ2-1, with 13 bases aligning to TRBD2. The germline gives CDR1 SGHDT, CDR2 YYEEEE. The CDR3 length is 14 residues. Germline trimming cut 2 bases from V and 9 bases from J; bases unmatched to any gene: 2. In nucleotides, the CDR3 is TGTGCCAGCAGCTTCGGACTAGCGGGGGTTGAGCAGTTCTTC. Protein sequence: CASSFGLAGVEQFF.

This clone was detected a few times. For the CDR3, the DNA is TGTGCCAGCAGTGGGACTAGTAAGAATGAGCAGTTCTTC. Translated: CASSGTSKNEQFF. The chain employs TRBV6-1 and TRBJ2-1; TRBD2 aligns across 7 bases. The CDR3 has 13 residues. J gave up 7 bases and V 4 bases, and 4 bases lay outside the gene matches. Germline V gene data show CDR1 as MNHNS and CDR2 as SASEGT.

The gene calls are TRBV27 and TRBJ1-5; D unclear. This CDR3 contains 16 residues. Trimming stripped 1 base from V and 6 bases from J, with 16 bases between. CDR1 is MNHEY, CDR2 SMNVEV, per germline (reference sequence). The CDR3 spells CASSLLSPPGSQPQHF. The CDR3 coding sequence is TGTGCCAGCAGTTTATTAAGCCCCCCGGGTAGTCAGCCCCAGCATTTT.

The chain carries TRBV5-6 and TRBJ2-3; no definite D call. Germline V CDR1 and CDR2: SGHDT, YYEEEE. The CDR3 sequence is 14 residues long. Trimming left V 0 bases short and J 3 bases short, with 8 bases between. The CDR3 DNA follows: TGTGCCAGCAGCTTGGCGTTGCGAACAGATACGCAGTATTTT. Its translation: CASSLALRTDTQYF.

A remark on this clone: The junction does not match germline at one end; this may be a read error. V gene TRBV27 combines with J gene TRBJ2-2; 9 nucleotides align to TRBD2. The CDR3 sequence is 16 residues long. Germline V lookup: CDR1 MNHEY, CDR2 SMNVEV (reference sequence). For the CDR3, the DNA is TGTGCCAGCGGTTTTAGCGGGAGAAGTATGGTCGGGGAGCTGTTTTTT. Translated, it gives CASGFSGRSMVGELFF.

This clone appeared once. V gene TRBV5-1 combines with J gene TRBJ1-3; D is unresolved. V lost 0 bases and J lost 0, with 7 bases in between. Germline V gene lookup returns CDR1 SGHRS and CDR2 YFSETQ. The CDR3 has 15 residues. The CDR3 DNA sequence: TGCGCCAGCAGCTTGGACACAGCCTCTGGAAACACCATATATTTT. It specifies CASSLDTASGNTIYF.

This clone occurred a few times. The J gene is TRBJ2-7, the V gene TRBV6-5, with 7 bases identical to TRBD2. The length of the CDR3 is 13 residues. V gave up 4 bases and J gave up 6 bases; unmatched junction bases: 6. The germline CDR1 and CDR2 sequences are MNHEY and SVGAGI. In DNA form, the CDR3 reads TGTGCCAGCAGTTCCGTAGGGAGGGCCGAGCAGTACTTC. Translated, it gives CASSSVGRAEQYF.

This clone was seen only a few times. The CDR3 sequence: CAWSHGSRQETQYF. In DNA, the CDR3 is TGTGCCTGGAGTCACGGGAGCCGACAAGAGACCCAGTACTTC. The J gene is TRBJ2-5, the V gene TRBV30; D is possibly TRBD2 (6 bases). Per the germline V gene, CDR1 is GTSNPN and CDR2 is SVGIG (reference sequence). The CDR3 has 14 residues. V lost 2 bases, J lost 2 bases, and 12 bases lay in between.

The V call is TRBV7-8, the J call TRBJ2-3, with 7 positions matching TRBD2. The CDR3 runs 16 residues. The junction had 5 bases not matched to a gene; V was cut back by 0 bases and J by 2 bases. Germline-derived CDR1 and CDR2 are SGHVS and FQNEAQ. The DNA for the CDR3 is TGTGCCAGCAGCTTAGCTCCAGCGGGGAACACAGATACGCAGTATTTT. As protein: CASSLAPAGNTDTQYF.